This T cell receptor beta chain was identified in a study of blood T cell repertoires in COVID-19. Study-level information: COVID-19 samples, acute and convalescent, were from the United States, Italy and Spain. Sources were T cells, B-cell-depleted T cells, or PBMCs; the material itself was cDNA or gDNA.

This clone has more than one count but fewer than ten. V was clipped by 0 bases and J by 6 bases; unmatched bases: 3. This CDR3 contains 13 residues. CDR1 and CDR2 (germline): SGHRS, YFSETQ. Source study methods: Estimation of nucleated cell counts relied on the amplification of reference gene primers. Using immunoSEQ multiplex PCR, the repertoire was profiled, and TCRdb retains in-frame clones only, with some absent. That table gives V, J and clone size, and the DNA gave D and trimming. The sample contains tens of thousands of clones, approximately 85% of which appear only once. The sequencing input was peripheral blood. The J gene is TRBJ2-7, the V gene TRBV5-1; the match to TRBD1 covers 7 bases. The sequence was collected from a human donor in a cohort sampled during active COVID-19. This chain's CDR3 is CASSLEGAGEQYF. CDR3 sequence (DNA): TGCGCCAGCAGCTTGGAGGGGGCAGGCGAGCAGTACTTC.